Below, one T cell receptor (beta chain) is given with its context. Its antigen remains unidentified. This record comes from a study of T-cell memory formation after mild COVID-19. Across the study: Largely donor-specific TCR clusters were found.

Via MiXCR, TCRdb re-called the 5' RACE reads, giving one row per CDR3 protein. The table lists about 620,000 distinct CDR3 sequences, about 20% of them singletons. Trimming pared 0 bases from V and 3 bases from J, leaving 10 bases between. The V gene's germline CDR1 is PRHDT and CDR2 FYEKMQ (reference sequence). CDR3 size: 15 residues. Study observations and caveats: Detection of some responders pre-infection suggested pre-existing cross-reactive memory T cells participated. Clones which contracted sat mainly in CM and EM if CD4+, and in EMRA if CD8+.

The chain combines TRBV13 with TRBJ2-3; D remains unclear. The origin of this receptor is an adult woman who had mild COVID-19 (a few samples of this study predate the infection). Cell type and time point are not known. Sequenced: PBMCs or a T cell subset sorted from them (not recorded which). In DNA form, the CDR3 reads TGTGCCAGCAGCTTAGGCCCGCCCGGAACAGATACGCAGTATTTT. The encoded protein is CASSLGPPGTDTQYF. Full variable domain (rest looked up from reference TRBV13 and TRBJ2-3): AAGVIQSPRHLIKEKRETATLKCYPIPRHDTVYWYQQGPGQDPQFLISFYEKMQSDKGSIPDRFSAQQFSDYHSELNMSSLELGDSALYFCASSLGPPGTDTQYFGPGTRLTVL.